Listed here are 7 T cell receptor beta chains from one sample, sequenced in a study of blood T cells in healthy people across ages. Then a second PCR, running about 6 to 11 cycles, was carried out with a sample-barcoded 5' primer and a J-beta primer mix. TCRdb re-called the 5' RACE reads with MiXCR, one entry per CDR3 protein. The sample has 1,800,000 or so distinct CDR3 sequences; about two fifths are singletons. Source material: blood. The origin of the receptors is a human donor in good health.

V is TRBV4-3 and J is TRBJ2-1; the D gene is possibly TRBD2 (5 bases). CDR1 is LGHNA, CDR2 YSLEER, per germline. This CDR3 is 14 amino acids long. Trimming left V 4 bases short and J 10 bases short, with 17 bases between. In nucleotides, the CDR3 is TGCGCCAGCAGCCCACTAGTTGGTAGCAGGGAGCAGTTCTTC. Translating gives CASSPLVGSREQFF.

The chain combines TRBV9 with TRBJ1-1; TRBD1 is a possible D gene (5 bases). V gave up 3 bases and J gave up 1 base, with 10 bases separating them. The germline gives CDR1 SGDLS, CDR2 YYNGEE. This CDR3 spans 14 amino acids. The CDR3 region is CASSEGLQNTEAFF. In DNA form, the CDR3 reads TGTGCCAGCAGCGAGGGACTCCAGAACACTGAAGCTTTCTTT.

For this clonotype: One end of the junction does not line up with germline, which may come from a read error. The gene calls are TRBV4-1 and TRBJ2-1; 10 bases agree with TRBD2. The germline V gene has CDR1 MGHRA and CDR2 YSYEKL. This CDR3 contains 15 residues. The CDR3 reads CANSQGSGGAYEQFF. In DNA form, the CDR3 reads TGCGCCAACAGCCAAGGGAGCGGGGGGGCCTATGAGCAGTTCTTC.

Worth noting for this clonotype: A read error may produce the germline difference seen at one junction end. This chain connects TRBV4-3 to TRBJ2-3, with TRBD1 identical over 8 bases. The CDR3 is 15 amino acids. Germline CDR1 LGHNA, CDR2 YSLEER. For the CDR3, the DNA is TGCGCCAGCAGCCAAGGGACAGGGAGATCAGAGACGCAGTATTTT. Protein sequence: CASSQGTGRSETQYF.

A note on this clonotype: This may be a read error, as it is one base from a much larger clone. The V gene is TRBV6-1, the J gene TRBJ2-3, with TRBD2 identical over 12 bases. The germline gives CDR1 MNHNS, CDR2 SASEGT. The CDR3 runs to 14 residues. V shed 8 bases, J shed 2 bases, and the junction held 2 bases outside the gene matches. The DNA for the CDR3 is TGTGCCAGCCGACTAGCGGGGGCCACAGATACGCAGTATTTT. As protein: CASRLAGATDTQYF.

This clonotype occurred a few times. The chain carries TRBV20-1 and TRBJ1-2; the D gene is possibly TRBD1 (5 bases). The CDR3 covers 12 residues. Per the germline V gene, CDR1 is DFQATT and CDR2 is SNEGSKA (reference sequence). V was trimmed by 6 bases and J by 7 bases, leaving 15 bases between them. The CDR3 is CSAVQGVGGYTF. CDR3 coding DNA: TGCAGTGCAGTGCAGGGTGTGGGTGGCTACACCTTC.

The genes are TRBV20-1 and TRBJ2-4, with a possible D match to TRBD1 (7 bases). This CDR3 contains 12 residues. V lost 6 bases, J lost 13 bases, and 19 bases lay in between. Looked up from germline, CDR1 is DFQATT and CDR2 is SNEGSKA (reference sequence). For the CDR3, the DNA is TGCAGTGCCGACAGGGACTCCTACGGGCAGTACTTC. Protein product: CSADRDSYGQYF.